This T cell receptor (beta chain) comes out of a study of blood T cell repertoires in COVID-19. Study-level information: PBMCs, B-cell-depleted T cells, or T cells were the source of the cDNA or gDNA that made up the material.

TCRdb's copy holds only in-frame clones and misses some; the assay was immunoSEQ multiplex PCR. The sample has almost 100,000 clones; about 89% are singletons. Germline V gene sequence: CDR1 LNHDA, CDR2 SQIVND (reference sequence). J lost 4 bases, V lost 4 bases, and 10 bases had no gene match. The CDR3 runs to 17 residues. This chain uses TRBV19 with TRBJ2-7; 13 bases agree with TRBD2. The receptor comes from a man aged 45-60 years with acute or convalescent COVID-19. The source material was peripheral blood. CDR3 amino acids: CASSTRTSGSGKYEQYF. CDR3 in DNA: TGTGCCAGTAGTACCCGGACTAGCGGGAGTGGTAAATACGAGCAGTACTTC. Using reference TRBV19 and TRBJ2-7 for the parts outside the CDR3, the full variable domain is DGGITQSPKYLFRKEGQNVTLSCEQNLNHDAMYWYRQDPGQGLRLIYYSQIVNDFQKGDIAEGYSVSREKKESFPLTVTSAQKNPTAFYLCASSTRTSGSGKYEQYFGPGTRLTVT.